This TCR beta chain is from a study of blood T cell repertoires in COVID-19 (dated by TCRdb to 2020 to 2022). Study-wide context: Samples from collaborators originated in the United States, Italy and Spain and spanned both the acute and convalescent phases of COVID-19. The prospective study material was composed of cDNA or gDNA derived from T cells, B-cell-depleted T cells, or PBMCs. Subjects who had been exposed to COVID-19, were actively infected with it, or had recovered from it provided the deeply sampled blood TCRbeta repertoires that made up the dataset. The repertoires were released in a freely available public database meant as a resource for research on the immune response to SARS-CoV-2. The samples were drawn from the first 160 participants of the ongoing ImmuneRACE study and from 1,254 subjects provided by 6 global collaborators. Sample metadata almost always included a de-identified subject ID, COVID-19 status, age in years and sex. Where available, HLA class I and class II types were obtained from metadata supplied by the sample provider rather than from assay-based typing. Summary of the overall study and its limitations: The amount of clinical and demographic metadata varied by source and participant and was provided uncurated.

Collaborating institutions collected whole blood in K2EDTA tubes following their own protocols. For TCRbeta analysis, collaborators shipped samples as frozen whole blood, isolated PBMCs, or DNA extracted from either of those sample types. The germline V gene specifies KGHSH as CDR1 and LQKENI as CDR2. CDR3 length: 15 amino acids, cysteine to phenylalanine. Just the 45-base CDR3 DNA is kept, in frame starting at base 1. From V the trimming removes 5 bases and from J it removes 4 bases, while the gene matches leave 9 bases of the junction unaccounted for. In the case of this clone: Its antigen remains undetermined. There are no base qualities to consult, and no much larger clone falls within one base.

TCRbeta CDR3 regions were amplified from genomic DNA using the immunoSEQ Assay, a bias-controlled multiplex PCR. The authors processed their data as follows. The number of nucleated cells in each sample was estimated from the amplification of reference gene primers within the assay. Sequence reads were collapsed and filtered to measure the absolute abundance of every unique TCRbeta CDR3 rearrangement. For each sample, productive Simpson clonality was calculated by taking the square root of Simpson's diversity index across productive rearrangements. The immuneACCESS repertoire file appears here via TCRdb, limited to in-frame rearrangements. These files lack a portion of the clones; in checked studies, under half of the deficit traces to unresolved V genes, and the cause of the others is not known. D and trimming were read from the DNA, whereas the V and J calls and clone size are those reported in that table. This sample lists some 86,000 clones; approximately 90% were detected once. Roughly 2.2% of the sample goes to the ten largest clones.

The rearranged chain carries TRBV18 and TRBJ2-5; TRBD1 agrees with 8 junctional bases. The receptor's source is a human donor with active COVID-19. The donor label of this sample is uncertain. Sample: peripheral blood. The sequenced DNA: TGTGCCAGCTCAGCTCAGGGGGCAAGTGGAGAGACCCAGTACTTC. Translated, this gives CASSAQGASGETQYF.